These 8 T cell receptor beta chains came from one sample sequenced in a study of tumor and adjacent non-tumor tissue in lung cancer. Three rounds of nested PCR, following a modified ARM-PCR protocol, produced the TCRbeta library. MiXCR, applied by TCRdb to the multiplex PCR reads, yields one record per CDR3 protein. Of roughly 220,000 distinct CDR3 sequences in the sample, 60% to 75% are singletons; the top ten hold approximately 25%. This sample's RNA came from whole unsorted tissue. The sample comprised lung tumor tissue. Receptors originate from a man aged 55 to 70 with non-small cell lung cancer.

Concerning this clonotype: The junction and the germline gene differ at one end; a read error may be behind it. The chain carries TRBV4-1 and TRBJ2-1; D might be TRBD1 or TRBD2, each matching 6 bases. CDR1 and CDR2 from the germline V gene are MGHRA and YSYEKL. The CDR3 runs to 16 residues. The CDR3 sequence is CASTQDDLGGYNEQFF. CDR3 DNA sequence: TGCGCCAGCACCCAAGATGACCTAGGGGGGTACAATGAGCAGTTCTTC.

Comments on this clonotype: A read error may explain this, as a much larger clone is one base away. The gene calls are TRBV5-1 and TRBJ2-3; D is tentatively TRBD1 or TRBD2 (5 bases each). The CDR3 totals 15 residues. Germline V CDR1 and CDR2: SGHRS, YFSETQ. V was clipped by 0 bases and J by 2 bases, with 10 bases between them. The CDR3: CASSLEVGTTDTQYF. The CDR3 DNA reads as TGCGCCAGCAGCTTGGAGGTAGGGACCACAGATACGCAGTATTTT.

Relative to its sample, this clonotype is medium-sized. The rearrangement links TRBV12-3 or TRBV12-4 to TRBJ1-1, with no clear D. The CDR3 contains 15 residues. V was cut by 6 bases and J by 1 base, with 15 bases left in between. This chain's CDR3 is CASSSQTGSNTEAFF. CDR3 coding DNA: TGTGCCAGCAGCTCTCAGACTGGTTCGAACACTGAAGCTTTCTTT.

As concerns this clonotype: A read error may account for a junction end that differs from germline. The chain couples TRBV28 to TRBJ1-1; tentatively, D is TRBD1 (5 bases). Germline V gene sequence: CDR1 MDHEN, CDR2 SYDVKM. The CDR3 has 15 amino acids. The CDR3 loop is CASQGRADQVSEASF. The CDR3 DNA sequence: TGTGCCTCCCAGGGAAGGGCAGACCAGGTGTCTGAAGCTTCCTTT. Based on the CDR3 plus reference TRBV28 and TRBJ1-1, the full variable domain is DVKVTQSSRYLVKRTGEKVFLECVQDMDHENMFWYRQDPGLGLRLIYFSYDVKMKEKGDIPEGYSVSREKKERFSLILESASTNQTSMYLCASQGRADQVSEASFGQGTRLTVV.

In DNA form, the CDR3 reads TGCAGCCCCGCCAGGTTGGGGAGTGAAGCTTTCTTT. This sequence encodes CSPARLGSEAFF. This rearrangement joins TRBV20-1 to TRBJ1-1; D unresolved. Looked up from germline, CDR1 is DFQATT and CDR2 is SNEGSKA (reference sequence). The CDR3 runs 12 residues.

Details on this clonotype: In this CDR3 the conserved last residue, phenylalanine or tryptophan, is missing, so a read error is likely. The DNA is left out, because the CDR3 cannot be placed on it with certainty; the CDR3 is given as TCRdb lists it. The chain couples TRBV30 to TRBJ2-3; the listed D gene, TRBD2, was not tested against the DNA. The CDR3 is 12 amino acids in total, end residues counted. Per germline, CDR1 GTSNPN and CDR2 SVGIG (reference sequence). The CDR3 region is CAGRLAGFTQYV.

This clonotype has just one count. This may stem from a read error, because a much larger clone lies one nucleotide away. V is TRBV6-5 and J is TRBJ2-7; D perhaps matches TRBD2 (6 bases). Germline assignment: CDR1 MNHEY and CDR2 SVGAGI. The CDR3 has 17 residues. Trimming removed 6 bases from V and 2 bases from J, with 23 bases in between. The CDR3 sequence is CASSPRVEGGTPYEQYF. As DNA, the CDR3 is TGTGCCAGCAGCCCGAGGGTGGAAGGCGGGACCCCCTACGAGCAGTACTTC.

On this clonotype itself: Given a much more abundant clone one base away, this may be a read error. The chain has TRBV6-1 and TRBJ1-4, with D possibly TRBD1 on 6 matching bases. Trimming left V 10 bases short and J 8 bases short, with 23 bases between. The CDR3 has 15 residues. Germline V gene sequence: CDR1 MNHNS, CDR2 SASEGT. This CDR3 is CAIRQRGGSMEKLFF. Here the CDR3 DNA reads TGTGCCATCAGACAAAGGGGGGGCAGTATGGAAAAACTGTTTTTT.